These 21 T cell receptor beta chains originate from one sample sequenced in a study of human T cells and chemical hapten exposure. The time point here: patch test 1, 2 weeks after DPC sensitization. Documented treatment: therapeutic diphenylcyclopropenone sensitization with weekly scalp DPC. TCRdb re-called the RACE reads with MiXCR, one entry per CDR3 protein. The data contain 300,000 to 400,000 distinct CDR3 sequences, 6% to 8.5% of them singletons. The sequencing here drew on whole blood, taken in connection with sensitization to the hapten diphenylcyclopropenone (DPC). The receptors come from a woman between 18 and 29 years old with alopecia areata. Some clones in this sample may be carry-over from other donors' samples.

This clonotype appeared many times. The chain carries TRBV6-5 and TRBJ1-2, with D perhaps matching TRBD1 (5 bases). Trimming cost V 6 bases and J 8 bases, with 10 bases left between them. Germline V lookup: CDR1 MNHEY, CDR2 SVGAGI. CDR3 length: 11 residues. The CDR3 sequence is CASSQGGGYTF. In DNA form, the CDR3 reads TGTGCCAGCAGCCAGGGTGGCGGCTACACCTTC.

This clonotype was detected ten times or more. The chain combines TRBV7-2 with TRBJ2-3; D gene unclear. This CDR3 comprises 15 residues. Trimming took off 1 base at V and 5 bases at J, with 13 bases between the two ends. CDR1 is SGHTA, CDR2 FQGNSA, per germline. The CDR3 DNA sequence: TGTGCCAGCAGCTTAGGAGGAGCCTTGGTAGATACGCAGTATTTT. Translated, it gives CASSLGGALVDTQYF.

Many counts were recorded for this clonotype. The V gene is TRBV14, the J gene TRBJ1-2, with TRBD1 identical over 9 bases. The CDR3 extends over 14 amino acids. The V gene end was trimmed by 4 bases and the J gene end by 6 bases; junction bases not matched to a gene: 6. The germline gives CDR1 SGHDN, CDR2 FVKESK. CDR3 in amino acids: CASSLTGGGDGYTF. CDR3 nucleotides: TGTGCCAGCAGCCTAACAGGGGGCGGTGATGGCTACACCTTC.

This clonotype was seen many times. The chain employs TRBV20-1 and TRBJ1-5; D is possibly TRBD1 (6 bases). V was shortened by 3 bases and J by 3 bases, with 18 bases between the two germline ends. This CDR3 contains 16 residues. Germline CDR1 reads DFQATT; CDR2 reads SNEGSKA (reference sequence). The CDR3 loop reads CSARTVMGGTNQPQHF. As DNA, the CDR3 is TGCAGTGCTAGGACGGTCATGGGGGGCACCAATCAGCCCCAGCATTTT.

This clonotype was picked up a small number of times. The rearrangement links TRBV28 to TRBJ2-2; D gene uncertain. V was clipped by 7 bases and J by 7 bases, with 10 bases between them. Germline V gene sequence: CDR1 MDHEN, CDR2 SYDVKM. This CDR3 comprises 12 residues. This CDR3 is CASTPPRGELFF. The CDR3, as DNA: TGTGCCAGCACCCCCCCTCGCGGGGAGCTGTTTTTT.

This clonotype was found many times. J is TRBJ1-5 and V is TRBV12-3 or TRBV12-4, with no clear D. The V gene lost 7 bases and the J gene lost 0 bases, with 10 bases spanning the gap. The CDR3 loop spans 14 amino acids. The DNA for the CDR3 is TGTGCCAGCATTCGACCCCATAGCAATCAGCCCCAGCATTTT. It encodes CASIRPHSNQPQHF.

This clonotype was observed a few times. The V and J genes are TRBV7-6 and TRBJ2-4; 12 bases are shared with TRBD2. Germline V CDR1 and CDR2: SGHVS, FNYEAQ. This CDR3 contains 17 residues. J gave up 8 bases and V 5 bases, and 13 bases lay outside the gene matches. Here the CDR3 DNA reads TGTGCCAGCAGCCCCCGGACTAGCGGGGCGCCTGGGGACATTCAGTACTTC. Protein sequence: CASSPRTSGAPGDIQYF.

This clonotype has just a few counts. The CDR3 protein is CASSLDPASLTDSPLHF. The CDR3 DNA sequence: TGTGCCAGCAGCTTGGACCCTGCGAGTTTGACCGATTCACCCCTCCACTTT. The rearrangement joins TRBV5-4 to TRBJ1-6; D gene uncertain. CDR1 is SGHNT and CDR2 is YYREEE in the germline V gene (reference sequence). Trimming took 0 bases from V and 8 from J, leaving 18 bases between them. This CDR3 spans 17 amino acids.

This chain joins TRBV4-1 and TRBJ1-1; no reliable D call. Germline lookup yields CDR1 MGHRA and CDR2 YSYEKL. The V and J ends lost 6 bases and 1 base respectively, with 12 bases between them. The CDR3 totals 14 residues. The DNA of the CDR3 is TGCGCCAGCAGGAACCGGGTGAAGAACACTGAAGCTTTCTTT. Translation gives CASRNRVKNTEAFF.

This clonotype was seen repeatedly, ten times or more. The chain carries TRBV29-1 and TRBJ1-2; D not certain. The CDR3 consists of 11 residues. Per germline, CDR1 SQVTM and CDR2 ANQGSEA. V was shortened by 3 bases and J by 7 bases, with 9 bases between the two germline ends. CDR3 region: CSVDEGSGYTF. CDR3 nucleotide sequence: TGCAGCGTTGATGAAGGTAGTGGCTACACCTTC.

This clonotype was detected many times. V and J are TRBV6-2 or TRBV6-3 and TRBJ2-5; 9 bases agree with TRBD2. V was pared by 2 bases and J by 0 bases, with 10 bases of the junction left unmatched. The CDR3 is 18 amino acids. Germline-derived CDR1 and CDR2 are MNHEY and SVGEGT. CDR3: CASSYGRERGVYQETQYF. DNA of the CDR3: TGTGCCAGCAGTTACGGACGTGAGCGGGGGGTCTACCAAGAGACCCAGTACTTC.

The rearrangement links TRBV5-1 to TRBJ1-1; D call uncertain. CDR1 and CDR2 from the germline V gene are SGHRS and YFSETQ. The CDR3 is 14 residues long. V lost 5 bases to trimming and J lost 0 bases, with 11 bases between them. The CDR3 DNA follows: TGCGCCAGCAGGGTGGATGGCATGAACACTGAAGCTTTCTTT. Protein sequence: CASRVDGMNTEAFF.

This clonotype came up many times. The chain joins TRBV7-8 to TRBJ2-3; 11 positions match TRBD2. The V gene end was trimmed by 5 bases and the J gene end by 2 bases; junction bases not matched to a gene: 6. Per the germline V gene, CDR1 is SGHVS and CDR2 is FQNEAQ. CDR3 length: 16 residues. CDR3 amino acids: CASSQGLAAFTDTQYF. For the CDR3, the DNA is TGTGCCAGCAGCCAGGGACTAGCGGCCTTCACAGATACGCAGTATTTT.

The V gene is TRBV13, the J gene TRBJ2-1, with a tentative D call TRBD1 (8 bases). V shed 3 bases and J shed 9 bases, with 12 bases lying between them. Germline lookup yields CDR1 PRHDT and CDR2 FYEKMQ (reference sequence). The CDR3 extends over 13 amino acids. CDR3 sequence: CASSLTGEGEQFF. CDR3 coding DNA: TGTGCCAGCAGCTTGACAGGGGAGGGTGAGCAGTTCTTC.

This sequence joins TRBV28 and TRBJ1-1, with a tentative D call TRBD1 (5 bases). Germline V gives CDR1 MDHEN, CDR2 SYDVKM. Between the trimmed V and J ends, which lost 6 bases and 0 bases, there was a span of 20 bases. This CDR3 is 17 amino acids long. DNA for the CDR3: TGTGCCAGCAGCCTACCCGCCAGGGTGGACATGAACACTGAAGCTTTCTTT. Its protein product is CASSLPARVDMNTEAFF.

In this sample, this clonotype turned up many times. The V call is TRBV6-5, the J call TRBJ2-3; maybe TRBD2 (6 bases). This CDR3 contains 15 residues. From germline, CDR1 is MNHEY and CDR2 SVGAGI. The germline V and J ends were trimmed by 0 bases and 6 bases, with 13 bases remaining between them. DNA for the CDR3: TGTGCCAGCAGTTACTCGTCCGGGGGAAGGGATACGCAGTATTTT. Translating gives CASSYSSGGRDTQYF.

At least ten counts were recorded for this clonotype. The genes are TRBV6-2 or TRBV6-3 and TRBJ2-1; D is unclear. The CDR3 contains 12 residues. CDR1 and CDR2 (germline): MNHEY, SVGEGT. V dropped 3 bases and J dropped 10 bases, with 10 bases sitting between them. The CDR3 nucleotides read TGTGCCAGCAGTTATACTCGGATCGAGCAGTTCTTC. This sequence encodes CASSYTRIEQFF.

This clonotype was seen a few times. The J gene is TRBJ2-7, the V gene TRBV12-3 or TRBV12-4; no definite D call. The length of the CDR3 is 14 residues. V gave up 7 bases and J gave up 5 bases, with 18 bases separating them. The DNA for the CDR3 is TGTGCCAGCACCCGGGCCTCGAAGTCCGACGAGCAGTACTTC. This translates into CASTRASKSDEQYF.

This clonotype was counted ten times or more. The V and J genes are TRBV6-6 and TRBJ1-2; maybe TRBD1 (5 bases). The germline gives CDR1 MNHNY, CDR2 SVGAGI (reference sequence). The CDR3 runs to 17 residues. V shed 0 bases and J shed 3 bases, with 17 bases lying between them. In DNA, the CDR3 is TGTGCCAGCAGTTACTCGATTTTTTGGCGGGGCTACTATGGCTACACCTTC. It encodes CASSYSIFWRGYYGYTF.

The rearrangement uses TRBV29-1 and TRBJ1-2; the D is unclear. V lost 3 bases and J lost 4, with 9 bases in between. Germline CDR1 SQVTM, CDR2 ANQGSEA. There are 12 residues in the CDR3. The chain's CDR3 is CSVDEIPYGYTF. The CDR3 DNA is TGCAGCGTTGATGAAATACCCTATGGCTACACCTTC. The whole variable domain, filled in from reference TRBV29-1 and TRBJ1-2, reads SAVISQKPSRDICQRGTSLTIQCQVDSQVTMMFWYRQQPGQSLTLIATANQGSEATYESGFVIDKFPISRPNLTFSTLTVSNMSPEDSSIYLCSVDEIPYGYTFGSGTRLTVV.

The rearrangement links TRBV18 to TRBJ1-1, with a possible D match to TRBD1 (5 bases). Germline V gene lookup returns CDR1 KGHSH and CDR2 LQKENI. Trimming pared 4 bases from V and 4 bases from J, leaving 16 bases between. This CDR3 contains 15 residues. CDR3 in amino acids: CASSLDSLDLTEAFF. As DNA, the CDR3 is TGTGCCAGCTCACTCGACAGTTTAGACCTCACTGAAGCTTTCTTT.